Sequencing of this TCR beta chain was carried out in a study of blood T cells in healthy people across ages. As concerns this clonotype: What it binds is not known.

The germline V gene encodes CDR1 SGHRS and CDR2 YFSETQ. V was pared by 4 bases and J by 8 bases, with 12 bases between. There are 12 residues in the CDR3. Study findings and constraints: Age advanced and TCR beta diversity per million T cells fell, roughly linearly.

With a J-beta primer mix and a sample-barcoded 5' primer, a second PCR ran 7 to 11 cycles. Sequencing of every sample gave 2.5 million or more CDR3-containing paired-end reads. One entry per CDR3 protein results from TCRdb running MiXCR on the 5' RACE reads. The repertoire consists of around 750,000 distinct CDR3 sequences, with approximately 55% occurring once and the leading ten covering around 41%. Material: blood. The clonotype originates from a man older than 75 in good health. The chain employs TRBV5-1 and TRBJ1-1; D is perhaps TRBD1 (6 bases). Here the CDR3 reads CASSADRSEAFF. The CDR3, as DNA: TGCGCCAGCAGCGCGGACAGATCAGAAGCTTTCTTT.